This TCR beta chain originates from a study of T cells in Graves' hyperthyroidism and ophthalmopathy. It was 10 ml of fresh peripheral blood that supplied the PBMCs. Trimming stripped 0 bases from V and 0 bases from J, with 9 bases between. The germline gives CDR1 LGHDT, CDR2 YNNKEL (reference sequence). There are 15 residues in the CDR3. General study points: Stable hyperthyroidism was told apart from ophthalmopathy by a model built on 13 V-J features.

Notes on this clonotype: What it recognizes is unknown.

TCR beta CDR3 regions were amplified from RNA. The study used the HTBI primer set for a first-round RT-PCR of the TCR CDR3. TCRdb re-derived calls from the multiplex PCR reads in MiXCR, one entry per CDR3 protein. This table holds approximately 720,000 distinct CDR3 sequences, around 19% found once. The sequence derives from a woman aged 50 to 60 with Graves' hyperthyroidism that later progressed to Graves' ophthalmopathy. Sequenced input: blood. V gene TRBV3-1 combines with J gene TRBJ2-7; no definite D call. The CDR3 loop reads CASSQDRIPSYEQYF. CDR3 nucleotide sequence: TGTGCCAGCAGCCAAGATAGGATCCCCTCCTACGAGCAGTACTTC.